The entry below describes one T cell receptor beta chain. The antigen is unknown. Each PCR replicate run on unsorted PBMC took in about 300 ng DNA, tens of thousands of T cell genomes. Clones were read by immunoSEQ multiplex PCR, and TCRdb kept only the in-frame ones, dropping some. The sample shows 530,000 or so clones, 60% to 80% of them seen only once. The sample originates from a study of shared clonotypes between healthy human individuals. Study results and caveats: It was expected that sequencing depth would affect clonotype sharing among donors.

Germline V CDR1 and CDR2: SGHRS, YFSETQ. The V gene lost 0 bases and the J gene lost 4 bases, with 14 bases spanning the gap. The CDR3 is 16 residues long. The donors, healthy adults who were HIV-negative, had experienced no recent acute infections or vaccinations. Material for sequencing was PBMCs. The chain recombines TRBV5-1 with TRBJ2-1, with a tentative D call TRBD2 (6 bases). This clonotype was sampled from a woman in her 40s in good health. Some clones in this sample may be carry-over from other donors' samples. The CDR3 coding sequence is TGCGCCAGCAGCTTGGTCGGGGACTGGACTTACAATGAGCAGTTCTTC. Its translation is CASSLVGDWTYNEQFF.